A single sample gave rise to the 10 T cell receptor beta chains below, sequenced in a study of cytomegalovirus exposure and HLA in healthy donors. PCR involved 60 Vbeta and 13 Jbeta primers. Generated by immunoSEQ multiplex PCR, the TCRdb table keeps only in-frame clones and is missing some. The data show 150,000 to 190,000 clones, with about 85% seen just once and roughly 2.4% held by the top ten. Specimen: PBMCs. The receptors derive from a woman between 18 and 29 years old in good health and CMV-seronegative.

The chain combines TRBV14 with TRBJ1-2; D not certain. The CDR3 contains 12 residues. Trimming took 1 base from V and 7 from J, leaving 7 bases between them. CDR1 is SGHDN and CDR2 is FVKESK in the germline V gene. CDR3: CASSQGVAGYTF. The CDR3 region has the DNA TGTGCCAGCAGCCAAGGAGTTGCTGGCTACACCTTC.

The rearrangement uses TRBV11-2 and TRBJ2-1; 7 bases map to TRBD2. Germline CDR1 reads SGHAT; CDR2 reads FQNNGV. This CDR3 spans 15 amino acids. J was trimmed by 3 bases and V by 2 bases; bases with no gene match: 4. The CDR3 nucleotides read TGTGCCAGCAGCTTACTACTAGCGAGCTACAATGAGCAGTTCTTC. Amino acids: CASSLLLASYNEQFF. The variable domain in full, with the rest retrieved from reference TRBV11-2 and TRBJ2-1, is EAGVAQSPRYKIIEKRQSVAFWCNPISGHATLYWYQQILGQGPKLLIQFQNNGVVDDSQLPKDRFSAERLKGVDSTLKIQPAKLEDSAVYLCASSLLLASYNEQFFGPGTRLTVL.

The chain combines TRBV28 with TRBJ1-5; perhaps TRBD1 as D (6 bases). This CDR3 contains 14 residues. Germline V gene data show CDR1 as MDHEN and CDR2 as SYDVKM. The V end was cut by 6 bases, the J end by 2 bases, with 11 bases between. In DNA, the CDR3 is TGTGCCAGCAGGCAGGGGTTCCGCAATCAGCCCCAGCATTTT. Residues: CASRQGFRNQPQHF.

This rearrangement joins TRBV10-1 to TRBJ2-2; 8 bases are shared with TRBD2. Trimming at V came to 6 bases and at J to 8 bases, leaving 5 bases not matched to a gene. The germline V gene has CDR1 WNHNN and CDR2 SYGVQD (reference sequence). The CDR3 spans 13 residues. CDR3 residues: CASSKTSDGELFF. CDR3 coding DNA: TGCGCCAGCAGCAAGACTAGCGATGGGGAGCTGTTTTTT.

The chain carries TRBV2 and TRBJ1-2; D might be TRBD1 (6 bases). This CDR3 has 14 amino acids. The ends were cut back, 3 bases at V and 9 bases at J, with 17 bases in the middle. CDR1 is SNHLY, CDR2 FYNNEI, per germline. CDR3 nucleotides: TGTGCCAGCAGTGATGAGTCAGGGGATACGCGCTACACCTTC. It encodes CASSDESGDTRYTF.

This clone was observed a handful of times. At one end the junction does not follow the germline gene, possibly because of a read error. CDR3 sequence reads: CASSLGARGLNTEAFF. The CDR3, as DNA: TGCGCCAGCAGTTTGGGGGCCAGGGGGCTGAACACTGAAGCTTTCTTT. V usage is TRBV5-1 and J usage is TRBJ1-1, with TRBD1 identical over 8 bases. Germline assignment: CDR1 SGHRS and CDR2 YFSETQ. This CDR3 spans 16 amino acids.

The chain recombines TRBV28 with TRBJ2-3; perhaps TRBD2 as D (6 bases). The V end lost 5 bases, the J end lost 0 bases, and 15 bases lay between the germline ends. The V gene's germline CDR1 is MDHEN and CDR2 SYDVKM. The CDR3 has 16 amino acids. The CDR3 sequence is CASSLLGGSSTDTQYF. CDR3 nucleotides: TGTGCCAGCAGTCTTCTCGGGGGTTCTAGCACAGATACGCAGTATTTT.

This chain links TRBV30 with TRBJ1-1; D not resolved. CDR3 length: 12 amino acids. V was shortened by 3 bases and J by 4 bases, with 9 bases between the two germline ends. The germline CDR1 and CDR2 sequences are GTSNPN and SVGIG (reference sequence). The CDR3 here is CAWRRVSTEAFF. CDR3 coding DNA: TGTGCCTGGAGGCGGGTGAGCACTGAAGCTTTCTTT.

The rearrangement links TRBV12-5 to TRBJ2-5; TRBD1 aligns across 7 bases. Trimming at V came to 7 bases and at J to 5 bases, leaving 13 bases not matched to a gene. The CDR3 has 15 amino acids. Germline CDR1 and CDR2: LGHNT and FRNRAP. CDR3 region: CASATGDPVTETQYF. CDR3 coding DNA: TGTGCTAGTGCTACAGGGGACCCAGTCACGGAGACCCAGTACTTC.

The chain combines TRBV4-2 with TRBJ2-1; 12 bases are shared with TRBD2. Trimming cost V 2 bases and J 7 bases; bases outside gene matches: 9. Germline lookup yields CDR1 LGHNA and CDR2 YNFKEQ. The CDR3 contains 17 residues. The DNA of the CDR3 is TGTGCCAGCAGCCAACCAAGACTAGCGGGAGTGTGGAATGAGCAGTTCTTC. Encoded protein: CASSQPRLAGVWNEQFF.